A single sample is the source of the 9 T cell receptor beta chains below, sequenced in a study of beta chain features in type 1 diabetes. The study reverse transcribed the entire isolated RNA, so it sequenced expressed TCRB transcripts. Assay used: immunoSEQ multiplex PCR; TCRdb lists only in-frame clones, some missing. The sample lists about 250,000 clones; less than 15% were seen once. The sequenced sample was naive CD4+ T cells from blood. These receptors originate from a woman aged 40 to 50 in good health.

In this sample, this clone turned up a few times. The rearrangement links TRBV29-1 to TRBJ1-1, with TRBD1 as a possible D gene (6 bases). V was trimmed by 3 bases and J by 4 bases, leaving 9 bases between them. Per the germline V gene, CDR1 is SQVTM and CDR2 is ANQGSEA. The CDR3 totals 12 residues. CDR3 region: CSVEGAGTEAFF. The CDR3 coding sequence is TGCAGCGTTGAGGGGGCTGGCACTGAAGCTTTCTTT.

V gene TRBV9 combines with J gene TRBJ2-3, with 7 bases fitting TRBD1. This CDR3 has 14 residues. J lost 2 bases, V lost 3 bases, and 3 bases had no gene match. Germline CDR1 is SGDLS and CDR2 is YYNGEE. The CDR3 DNA reads TGTGCCAGCAGCGGGGGGACAGCCACAGATACGCAGTATTTT. It encodes CASSGGTATDTQYF.

The table lists this clone with a few counts. J is TRBJ2-7 and V is TRBV19; 10 nucleotides match TRBD1. CDR3 length equals 14 residues. Germline loops: CDR1 LNHDA, CDR2 SQIVND (reference sequence). V was clipped by 7 bases and J by 2 bases; unmatched bases: 5. The CDR3 reads CASTGQGEPYEQYF. DNA of the CDR3: TGTGCCAGTACTGGACAGGGGGAGCCCTACGAGCAGTACTTC.

V and J are TRBV7-7 and TRBJ2-5; 11 bases line up with TRBD2. Germline CDR1 SSHAT, CDR2 FNYEAQ (reference sequence). This CDR3 has 16 amino acids. V shed 0 bases and J 5 bases; nucleotides not matched to a gene: 5. The DNA of the CDR3 is TGTGCCAGCAGCTTAGCTAGCGGGGGGGCCGGGGAGACCCAGTACTTC. Its translation: CASSLASGGAGETQYF.

This sequence joins TRBV2 and TRBJ2-7; 10 bases agree with TRBD1. Germline assignment: CDR1 SNHLY and CDR2 FYNNEI. This CDR3 has 13 amino acids. J was trimmed by 6 bases and V by 6 bases; bases with no gene match: 5. The CDR3 region has the DNA TGTGCCAGCAGGACAGGGGGCTGGAGCGAGCAGTACTTC. This encodes CASRTGGWSEQYF.

The gene calls are TRBV7-2 and TRBJ2-5; 8 positions match TRBD2. TRBJ2-7 explains the end of the DNA better; the J call may be wrong. Looked up from germline, CDR1 is SGHTA and CDR2 is FQGNSA. CDR3 size: 15 residues. In nucleotides, the CDR3 is TGTGCCAGCAGCTTAATCATGGGCGGGGGGAGCGAGCAGTACTTC. Translation gives CASSLIMGGGSEQYF.

This chain uses TRBV19 with TRBJ1-2, with a weak D call TRBD1 (6 bases). V dropped 6 bases and J dropped 4 bases, with 15 bases sitting between them. Looked up from germline, CDR1 is LNHDA and CDR2 is SQIVND (reference sequence). CDR3 size: 14 residues. The CDR3 loop reads CASSARTASYGYTF. Written as DNA, the CDR3 is TGTGCCAGTAGCGCCCGGACAGCGAGCTATGGCTACACCTTC.

This chain uses TRBV2 with TRBJ2-5; 7 bases are shared with TRBD2. V trimming: 4 bases; J trimming: 12 bases; junction bases outside the gene matches: 5. Germline V gene lookup returns CDR1 SNHLY and CDR2 FYNNEI. This CDR3 has 11 amino acids. CDR3 residues: CASSGHLAEYF. As DNA, the CDR3 is TGTGCCAGCAGTGGCCATCTAGCGGAGTACTTC.

For the CDR3, the DNA is TGTGCCACCAGCAGAGGAACAGGGAGCGGCTATGGCTACACCTTC. Residues: CATSRGTGSGYGYTF. The chain combines TRBV15 with TRBJ1-2, with a tentative D call TRBD1 (6 bases). The V end was cut by 1 base, the J end by 4 bases, with 13 bases between. There are 15 residues in the CDR3. Germline CDR1 LNHNV, CDR2 YYDKDF (reference sequence).